These 28 T cell receptor beta chains were all obtained from the same sample, sequenced in a study of T cells in Graves' hyperthyroidism and ophthalmopathy. The CDR3 regions of TCR beta were amplified from RNA transcripts. HTBI primers drove first-round RT-PCR of the TCR CDR3. Each CDR3 protein gets one entry after TCRdb re-called the multiplex PCR reads with MiXCR. The sample has roughly 380,000 distinct CDR3 sequences, more than 11% seen once. The sequenced material came from blood. The receptors here all came from a woman aged 55-69 years with Graves' hyperthyroidism.

For this clonotype: A read error may produce the germline difference seen at one junction end. CDR3: CASRLAEFYEQYF. The CDR3 DNA follows: TGTGCCAGCAGGTTAGCAGAGTTCTACGAGCAGTACTTC. The chain recombines TRBV7-2 with TRBJ2-7; D remains unclear. The CDR3 is made up of 13 amino acids. Germline assignment: CDR1 SGHTA and CDR2 FQGNSA.

In this sample, this clonotype turned up many times. The rearrangement uses TRBV7-9 and TRBJ1-1; D might be TRBD1 (5 bases). Germline lookup yields CDR1 SEHNR and CDR2 FQNEAQ (reference sequence). This CDR3 has 14 residues. V lost 5 bases and J lost 1, with 11 bases in between. The CDR3 loop is CASSLLTGNTEAFF. In nucleotides, the CDR3 is TGTGCCAGCAGCCTTCTTACAGGGAACACTGAAGCTTTCTTT.

This clonotype showed up just a few times. The gene calls are TRBV5-1 and TRBJ1-3, with a weak D call TRBD1 (5 bases). CDR1 is SGHRS and CDR2 is YFSETQ in the germline V gene. Trimming stripped 0 bases from V and 9 bases from J, with 22 bases between. The CDR3 extends over 17 amino acids. The CDR3: CASSLEPSGELGGTIYF. The CDR3 nucleotides read TGCGCCAGCAGCTTGGAACCCTCGGGGGAGCTCGGAGGCACCATATATTTT.

This chain links TRBV20-1 with TRBJ2-4; 14 bases are a match to TRBD2. CDR1 and CDR2 (germline): DFQATT, SNEGSKA (reference sequence). The CDR3 covers 15 residues. Unmatched junction bases numbered 1, after V lost 5 bases and J lost 1 base. CDR3 sequence reads: CSAWTSGRAKNIQYF. The CDR3 region has the DNA TGCAGTGCTTGGACTAGCGGGAGGGCCAAAAACATTCAGTACTTC.

This clonotype was picked up many times. The chain combines TRBV19 with TRBJ1-5; 8 bases line up with TRBD1. This CDR3 region has 16 residues. Unmatched junction bases numbered 13, after V lost 8 bases and J lost 4 bases. CDR1 is LNHDA, CDR2 SQIVND, per germline (reference sequence). The CDR3 DNA is TGTGCCAGTGTCCCCCTTGACAGGGGAGGAAATCAGCCCCAGCATTTT. Its translation is CASVPLDRGGNQPQHF.

This clonotype was counted only a few times. This may stem from a read error, because a much larger clone lies one nucleotide away. This chain's CDR3 is CASSGQGSGNAIYF. The CDR3 nucleotides are TGTGCCAGCAGCGGACAGGGCTCTGGAAACGCCATATATTTT. The chain recombines TRBV28 with TRBJ1-3; 8 nucleotides line up with TRBD1. Germline V CDR1 and CDR2: MDHEN, SYDVKM. The CDR3 consists of 14 residues.

This clonotype was counted at least ten times. V usage is TRBV11-2 and J usage is TRBJ2-1, with TRBD1 as a possible D gene (7 bases). The CDR3 is 17 residues long. Germline V gives CDR1 SGHAT, CDR2 FQNNGV. V lost 5 bases and J lost 7, with 24 bases in between. CDR3 loop: CASSPSPEEGAQNEQFF. CDR3 DNA: TGTGCCAGCAGCCCTAGCCCCGAGGAGGGGGCGCAGAATGAGCAGTTCTTC.

This clonotype has at least ten counts. This sequence joins TRBV7-2 and TRBJ2-7; D tentatively fits TRBD1 or TRBD2 (5 bases each). This CDR3 contains 14 residues. Germline V CDR1 and CDR2: SGHTA, FQGNSA. V was clipped by 1 base and J by 6 bases, with 13 bases between them. CDR3: CASSLGLIGGEQYF. The DNA of the CDR3 is TGTGCCAGCAGCTTAGGACTTATTGGGGGCGAGCAGTACTTC.

This clonotype was recorded many times. V usage is TRBV11-3 and J usage is TRBJ1-4; D is uncertain. Germline values: CDR1 SGHNT, CDR2 YENEEA. This CDR3 spans 13 amino acids. V was shortened by 2 bases and J by 8 bases, with 9 bases between the two germline ends. The CDR3, as DNA: TGTGCCAGCAGCTTAACATACCCCGAAAAACTGTTTTTT. Protein product: CASSLTYPEKLFF.

This clonotype was picked up a small number of times. This rearrangement joins TRBV28 to TRBJ2-1; 7 nucleotides agree with TRBD2. The germline CDR1 and CDR2 sequences are MDHEN and SYDVKM. This CDR3 contains 15 residues. V gave up 2 bases and J gave up 3 bases; unmatched junction bases: 4. CDR3 in amino acids: CASSLAGLVYNEQFF. The CDR3 bases are TGTGCCAGCAGTTTAGCCGGACTAGTCTACAATGAGCAGTTCTTC.

This rearrangement joins TRBV27 to TRBJ2-3; weak D call: TRBD2 (6 bases). V shed 6 bases and J shed 1 base, with 17 bases lying between them. The germline CDR1 and CDR2 sequences are MNHEY and SMNVEV (reference sequence). This CDR3 is 16 amino acids long. The CDR3: CASRGGLGLRTDTQYF. The CDR3 region has the DNA TGTGCCAGCAGAGGTGGATTGGGACTCCGCACAGATACGCAGTATTTT.

This clonotype was seen ten or more times. CDR3 amino acids: CASSAPLGQAADYTF. The CDR3 DNA reads as TGTGCCAGCAGCGCCCCGCTGGGACAGGCGGCGGACTACACCTTC. The chain is built from TRBV11-3 and TRBJ1-2, with 8 positions matching TRBD1. This CDR3 has 15 residues. The junction had 15 bases not matched to a gene; V was cut back by 5 bases and J by 10 bases. Looked up from germline, CDR1 is SGHNT and CDR2 is YENEEA.

This clonotype was observed at least ten times. CDR3: CASSLEMEETQYF. For the CDR3, the DNA is TGTGCCAGCAGCTTAGAGATGGAAGAGACCCAGTACTTC. This chain links TRBV7-2 with TRBJ2-5; D remains unclear. The CDR3 is 13 amino acids. Germline CDR1 and CDR2: SGHTA and FQGNSA. V gave up 1 base and J gave up 3 bases, with 6 bases separating them.

This clonotype was counted at least ten times. The chain recombines TRBV2 with TRBJ2-5, with D unresolved. The CDR3 extends over 10 amino acids. Trimming shortened V by 1 base and J by 6 bases, and 0 bases separated the two germline ends. From germline, CDR1 is SNHLY and CDR2 FYNNEI. In DNA form, the CDR3 reads TGTGCCAGCAGTGAAGAGACCCAGTACTTC. It is translated as CASSEETQYF.

This clonotype was detected ten times or more. The chain links TRBV10-3 to TRBJ1-3; TRBD1 might be the D (5 bases). The CDR3 is 13 amino acids. CDR1 and CDR2 from the germline V gene are ENHRY and SYGVKD. The V end was cut by 7 bases, the J end by 3 bases, with 10 bases between. Here the CDR3 DNA reads TGTGCCATCATGAGAGGGGATGGAAACACCATATATTTT. Encoded protein: CAIMRGDGNTIYF.

The chain combines TRBV30 with TRBJ2-1, with 9 bases fitting TRBD2. The germline CDR1 and CDR2 sequences are GTSNPN and SVGIG (reference sequence). The CDR3 covers 16 residues. The junction had 7 bases not matched to a gene; V was cut back by 1 base and J by 3 bases. The CDR3 DNA reads as TGTGCCTGGAGTGGGTTAGGTAGCGGGAGCTACAATGAGCAGTTCTTC. Amino acids: CAWSGLGSGSYNEQFF.

The chain is built from TRBV20-1 and TRBJ2-2, with D possibly matching TRBD2 (5 bases). This CDR3 region has 16 residues. V was clipped by 6 bases and J by 1 base, with 18 bases between them. The germline gives CDR1 DFQATT, CDR2 SNEGSKA (reference sequence). The CDR3, as DNA: TGCAGTGCCCCCCCCCACTTCGGGGAGAACACCGGGGAGCTGTTTTTT. It is translated as CSAPPHFGENTGELFF.

This rearrangement joins TRBV4-1 to TRBJ2-1; the D gene is possibly TRBD1 (5 bases). The CDR3 sequence is 17 residues long. V was pared by 1 base and J by 0 bases, with 13 bases between. The V gene's germline CDR1 is MGHRA and CDR2 YSYEKL. CDR3 sequence (DNA): TGCGCCAGCAGCCAAGCTTCACAGGTTAGCTCCTACAATGAGCAGTTCTTC. Translating it yields CASSQASQVSSYNEQFF.

The table lists this clonotype with many counts. The chain joins TRBV15 to TRBJ1-5; the D gene is possibly TRBD1 (5 bases). The CDR3 contains 17 residues. V was shortened by 1 base and J by 2 bases, with 15 bases between the two germline ends. From germline, CDR1 is LNHNV and CDR2 YYDKDF (reference sequence). CDR3 residues: CATSRVQYRRGNQPQHF. In DNA, the CDR3 is TGTGCCACCAGCAGAGTTCAGTACAGGCGCGGCAATCAGCCCCAGCATTTT.

This clonotype occurred many times. J is TRBJ2-1 and V is TRBV11-2, with TRBD2 matching 8 bases. The CDR3 extends over 13 amino acids. The germline gives CDR1 SGHAT, CDR2 FQNNGV. V gave up 1 base and J gave up 9 bases; unmatched junction bases: 2. Here the CDR3 DNA reads TGTGCCAGCAGCTTAGCGGGAGGGCGTGAGCAGTTCTTC. Translation: CASSLAGGREQFF.

In its sample, this clonotype was seen many times. The rearrangement joins TRBV29-1 to TRBJ2-2; perhaps TRBD1 as D (5 bases). In germline, CDR1 is SQVTM, CDR2 ANQGSEA. This CDR3 has 13 residues. V lost 6 bases and J 1 base, leaving 9 bases between the germline ends. This CDR3 reads CSVQAQNTGELFF. DNA for the CDR3: TGCAGCGTACAGGCGCAGAACACCGGGGAGCTGTTTTTT.

In this sample, this clonotype turned up many times. The chain combines TRBV11-2 with TRBJ2-3, with TRBD2 matching over 7 bases. Per germline, CDR1 SGHAT and CDR2 FQNNGV. The V gene end was trimmed by 4 bases and the J gene end by 2 bases; junction bases not matched to a gene: 3. The CDR3 runs to 14 residues. The CDR3 sequence is CASSSWDYTDTQYF. CDR3 nucleotides: TGTGCCAGCAGCTCGTGGGACTACACAGATACGCAGTATTTT.

This clonotype was counted many times. V is TRBV5-1 and J is TRBJ2-7; tentatively, D is TRBD1 or TRBD2 (5 bases each). CDR3 size: 14 residues. V gave up 3 bases and J gave up 3 bases, with 13 bases separating them. Germline loops: CDR1 SGHRS, CDR2 YFSETQ. The CDR3 DNA reads as TGCGCCAGCAGCTCGGGGACGCGGTACTACGAGCAGTACTTC. It translates to CASSSGTRYYEQYF. Variable domain in full (rest from reference TRBV5-1 and TRBJ2-7): KAGVTQTPRYLIKTRGQQVTLSCSPISGHRSVSWYQQTPGQGLQFLFEYFSETQRNKGNFPGRFSGRQFSNSRSEMNVSTLELGDSALYLCASSSGTRYYEQYFGPGTRLTVT.

This clonotype was recorded at least ten times. The CDR3 coding sequence is TGCGCCAGCAGCATTGGACAGGGGGACTCTGAAGCTTTCTTT. This gives the protein CASSIGQGDSEAFF. This chain uses TRBV5-1 with TRBJ1-1, with TRBD1 identical over 10 bases. Germline CDR1 and CDR2: SGHRS and YFSETQ. The V and J ends lost 4 bases and 6 bases, in that order; junction bases with no gene match: 6. The CDR3 runs 14 residues.

This clonotype has at least ten counts. The gene calls are TRBV6-1 and TRBJ2-1, with no clear D. The CDR3 totals 17 residues. Trimming removed 5 bases from V and 0 bases from J, with 17 bases in between. The germline CDR1 and CDR2 sequences are MNHNS and SASEGT. CDR3 sequence (DNA): TGTGCCAGCAGTCCCTCGGATGTCCCGAGCTCCTACAATGAGCAGTTCTTC. Translating it yields CASSPSDVPSSYNEQFF.

This clonotype was observed at least ten times. The chain couples TRBV27 to TRBJ2-5, with 7 bases aligning to TRBD1. The CDR3 is 14 residues long. The germline gives CDR1 MNHEY, CDR2 SMNVEV (reference sequence). Trimming cost V 6 bases and J 4 bases; bases outside gene matches: 8. The DNA of the CDR3 is TGTGCCAGCAGCCGTACCTCAGGGGGAGAGACCCAGTACTTC. Its translation: CASSRTSGGETQYF.

This chain connects TRBV6-1 to TRBJ2-7; 7 bases are shared with TRBD2. This CDR3 comprises 15 residues. CDR1 and CDR2 from the germline V gene are MNHNS and SASEGT. The junction had 8 bases not matched to a gene; V was cut back by 6 bases and J by 0 bases. CDR3: CASRKFSGGSYEQYF. Written as DNA, the CDR3 is TGTGCCAGCAGGAAGTTCTCGGGGGGCTCCTACGAGCAGTACTTC.

The chain is built from TRBV9 and TRBJ1-2, with 7 bases that match TRBD1. This CDR3 is 10 amino acids long. Trimming at V came to 10 bases and at J to 10 bases, leaving 7 bases not matched to a gene. CDR1 is SGDLS and CDR2 is YYNGEE in the germline V gene. The CDR3: CASGGSDYTF. For the CDR3, the DNA is TGTGCCTCAGGGGGGAGCGACTACACCTTC.